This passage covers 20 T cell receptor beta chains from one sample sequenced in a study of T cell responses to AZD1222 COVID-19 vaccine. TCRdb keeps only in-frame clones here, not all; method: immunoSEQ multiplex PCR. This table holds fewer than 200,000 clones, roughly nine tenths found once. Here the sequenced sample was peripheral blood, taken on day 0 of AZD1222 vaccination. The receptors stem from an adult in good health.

The CDR3 coding sequence is TGTGCCAGCAGCTCCTGGGACAGGGGAAACACTGAAGCTTTCTTT. Amino acid sequence: CASSSWDRGNTEAFF. This sequence joins TRBV11-2 and TRBJ1-1, with 10 nucleotides matching TRBD1. From germline, CDR1 is SGHAT and CDR2 FQNNGV. This CDR3 has 15 residues. V was clipped by 4 bases and J by 2 bases; unmatched bases: 4.

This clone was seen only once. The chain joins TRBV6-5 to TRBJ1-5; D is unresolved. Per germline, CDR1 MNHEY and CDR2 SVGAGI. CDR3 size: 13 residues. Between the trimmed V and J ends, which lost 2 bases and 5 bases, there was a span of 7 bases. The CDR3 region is CASSYGFDQPQHF. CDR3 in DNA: TGTGCCAGCAGTTACGGTTTTGATCAGCCCCAGCATTTT.

CDR3 sequence reads: CASSQGMLGTGVGDFGYTF. For the CDR3, the DNA is TGCGCCAGCAGCCAAGGAATGTTAGGGACAGGAGTAGGGGATTTTGGCTACACCTTC. The V call is TRBV4-1, the J call TRBJ1-2; 8 bases are shared with TRBD1. Germline-derived CDR1 and CDR2 are MGHRA and YSYEKL. The ends lost 1 base at V and 7 bases at J; junction bases unmatched: 20. The CDR3 sequence is 19 residues long.

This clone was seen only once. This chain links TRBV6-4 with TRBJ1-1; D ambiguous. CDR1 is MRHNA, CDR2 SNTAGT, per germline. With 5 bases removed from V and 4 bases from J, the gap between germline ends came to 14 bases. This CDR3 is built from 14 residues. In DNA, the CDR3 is TGTGCCAGCAGTTACGCCAGGAAACTCACTGAAGCTTTCTTT. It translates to CASSYARKLTEAFF.

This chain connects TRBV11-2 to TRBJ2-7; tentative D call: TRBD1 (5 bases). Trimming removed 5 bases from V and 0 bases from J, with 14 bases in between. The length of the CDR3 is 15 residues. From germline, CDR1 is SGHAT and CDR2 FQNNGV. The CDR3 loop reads CASSPGFDSSYEQYF. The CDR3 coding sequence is TGTGCCAGCAGCCCAGGTTTCGACAGCTCCTACGAGCAGTACTTC. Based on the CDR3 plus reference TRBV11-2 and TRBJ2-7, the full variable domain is EAGVAQSPRYKIIEKRQSVAFWCNPISGHATLYWYQQILGQGPKLLIQFQNNGVVDDSQLPKDRFSAERLKGVDSTLKIQPAKLEDSAVYLCASSPGFDSSYEQYFGPGTRLTVT.

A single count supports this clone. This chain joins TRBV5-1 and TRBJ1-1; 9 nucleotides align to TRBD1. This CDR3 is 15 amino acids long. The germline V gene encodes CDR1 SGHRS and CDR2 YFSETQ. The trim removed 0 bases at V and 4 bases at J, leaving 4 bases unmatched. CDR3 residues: CASSLGDRVTTEAFF. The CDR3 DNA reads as TGCGCCAGCAGCTTGGGGGACAGGGTGACCACTGAAGCTTTCTTT.

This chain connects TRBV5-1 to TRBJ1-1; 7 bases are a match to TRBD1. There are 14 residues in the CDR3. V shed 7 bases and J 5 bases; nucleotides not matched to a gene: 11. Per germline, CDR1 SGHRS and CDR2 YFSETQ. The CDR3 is CASSIQGGRTEAFF. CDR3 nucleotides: TGCGCCAGCTCCATCCAGGGGGGGCGTACTGAAGCTTTCTTT. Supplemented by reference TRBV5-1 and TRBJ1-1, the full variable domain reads KAGVTQTPRYLIKTRGQQVTLSCSPISGHRSVSWYQQTPGQGLQFLFEYFSETQRNKGNFPGRFSGRQFSNSRSEMNVSTLELGDSALYLCASSIQGGRTEAFFGQGTRLTVV.

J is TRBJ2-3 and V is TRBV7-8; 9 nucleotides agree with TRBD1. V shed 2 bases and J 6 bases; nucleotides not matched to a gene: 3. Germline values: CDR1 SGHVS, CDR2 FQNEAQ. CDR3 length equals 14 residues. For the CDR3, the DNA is TGTGCCAGCAGCTTAAAACAGGGGGCGGATACGCAGTATTTT. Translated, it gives CASSLKQGADTQYF.

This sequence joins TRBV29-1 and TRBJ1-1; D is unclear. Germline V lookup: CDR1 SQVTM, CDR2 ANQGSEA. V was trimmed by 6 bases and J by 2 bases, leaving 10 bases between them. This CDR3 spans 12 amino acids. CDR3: CSVDWTNTEAFF. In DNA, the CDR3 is TGCAGCGTCGACTGGACCAACACTGAAGCTTTCTTT. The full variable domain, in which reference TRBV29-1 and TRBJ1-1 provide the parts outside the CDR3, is SAVISQKPSRDICQRGTSLTIQCQVDSQVTMMFWYRQQPGQSLTLIATANQGSEATYESGFVIDKFPISRPNLTFSTLTVSNMSPEDSSIYLCSVDWTNTEAFFGQGTRLTVV.

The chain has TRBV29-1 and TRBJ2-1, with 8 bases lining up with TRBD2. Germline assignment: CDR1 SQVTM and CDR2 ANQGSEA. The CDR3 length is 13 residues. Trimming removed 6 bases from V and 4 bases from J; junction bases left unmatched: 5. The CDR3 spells CSVGRVSYNEQFF. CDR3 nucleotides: TGCAGCGTCGGGAGGGTGAGTTACAATGAGCAGTTCTTC.

CDR3 bases: TGTGCCAGTAGGCCTTTGTCGGGGGCCTTCACTGAAGCTTTCTTT. Encoded protein: CASRPLSGAFTEAFF. V gene TRBV19 combines with J gene TRBJ1-1; a possible D gene is TRBD1 (6 bases). The CDR3 runs to 15 residues. Germline CDR1 and CDR2: LNHDA and SQIVND (reference sequence). V was trimmed by 6 bases and J by 4 bases, leaving 18 bases between them.

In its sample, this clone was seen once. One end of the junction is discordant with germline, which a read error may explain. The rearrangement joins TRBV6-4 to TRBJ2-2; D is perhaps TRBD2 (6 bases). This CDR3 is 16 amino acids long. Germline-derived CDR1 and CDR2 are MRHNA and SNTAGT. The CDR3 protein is CASSNERELGTGELFF. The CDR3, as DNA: TGTGCGAGCAGTAATGAACGGGAGTTGGGGACCGGGGAGCTGTTTTTT.

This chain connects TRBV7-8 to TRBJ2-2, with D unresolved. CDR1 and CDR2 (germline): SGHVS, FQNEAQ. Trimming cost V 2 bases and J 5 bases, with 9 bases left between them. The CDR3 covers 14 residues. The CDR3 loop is CASSLFWSTGELFF. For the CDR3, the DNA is TGTGCCAGCAGCTTATTTTGGTCGACCGGGGAGCTGTTTTTT.

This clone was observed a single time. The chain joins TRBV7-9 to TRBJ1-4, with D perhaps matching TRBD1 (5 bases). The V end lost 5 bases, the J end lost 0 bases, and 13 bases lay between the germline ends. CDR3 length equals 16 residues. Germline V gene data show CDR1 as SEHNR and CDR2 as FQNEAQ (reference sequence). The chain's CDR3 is CASSPAGGATNEKLFF. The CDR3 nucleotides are TGTGCCAGCAGCCCGGCGGGGGGTGCAACTAATGAAAAACTGTTTTTT.

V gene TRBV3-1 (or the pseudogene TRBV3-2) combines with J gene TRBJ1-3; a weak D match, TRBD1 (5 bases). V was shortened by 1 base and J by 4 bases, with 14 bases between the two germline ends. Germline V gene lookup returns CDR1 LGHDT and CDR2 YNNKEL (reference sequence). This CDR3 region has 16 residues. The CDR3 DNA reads TGTGCCAGCAGCCAAGGTCTGACGGAGGGGGGAAACACCATATATTTT. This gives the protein CASSQGLTEGGNTIYF.

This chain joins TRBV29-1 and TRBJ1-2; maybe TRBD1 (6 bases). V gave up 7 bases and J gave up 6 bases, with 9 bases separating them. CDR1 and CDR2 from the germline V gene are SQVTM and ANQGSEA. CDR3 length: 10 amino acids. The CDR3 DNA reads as TGCAGCGCTCGACAGGATGGCTACACCTTC. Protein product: CSARQDGYTF.

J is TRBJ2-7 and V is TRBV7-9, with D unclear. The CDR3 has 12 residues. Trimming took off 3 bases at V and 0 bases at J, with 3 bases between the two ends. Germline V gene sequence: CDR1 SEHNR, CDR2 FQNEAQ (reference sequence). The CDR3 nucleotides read TGTGCCAGCAGCTTCGGCTCCTACGAGCAGTACTTC. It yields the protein CASSFGSYEQYF.

Here the CDR3 DNA reads TGTGCCAGCAGCTTAGGTGGGAATAGGAACACTGAAGCTTTCTTT. Protein: CASSLGGNRNTEAFF. The chain carries TRBV7-8 and TRBJ1-1; no definite D call. The CDR3 runs 15 residues. Germline assignment: CDR1 SGHVS and CDR2 FQNEAQ. Trimming left V 1 base short and J 1 base short, with 10 bases between.

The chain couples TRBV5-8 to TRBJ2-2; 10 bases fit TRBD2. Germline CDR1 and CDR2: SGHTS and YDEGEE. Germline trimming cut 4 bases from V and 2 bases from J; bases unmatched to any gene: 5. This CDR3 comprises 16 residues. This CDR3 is CASSTGLAANTGELFF. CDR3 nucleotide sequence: TGTGCCAGCAGCACAGGACTAGCGGCAAACACCGGGGAGCTGTTTTTT.

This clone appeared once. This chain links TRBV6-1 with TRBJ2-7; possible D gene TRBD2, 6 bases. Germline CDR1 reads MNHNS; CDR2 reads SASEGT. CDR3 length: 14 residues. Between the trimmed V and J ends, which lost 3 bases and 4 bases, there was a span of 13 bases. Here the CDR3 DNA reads TGTGCCAGCAGTGATTTGGGAGGTGGTTACGAGCAGTACTTC. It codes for CASSDLGGGYEQYF.